This T cell receptor (beta chain) was identified during a study of cytomegalovirus exposure and HLA in healthy donors. Across the whole study: Assignment to the Caucasian-associated ancestry cluster applied to about 80% of the approximately 400 genotyped donors.

Study-level results: Analysis was carried out at a later point, and it linked a missense DCLRE1C variant to TCR beta V- and J-gene trimming. Many donors shared some public TCRs, even though most TCR sequences were rare. Specificity of three CMV-associated chains for CMV antigens was verified in vitro.

V gave up 0 bases and J gave up 2 bases; unmatched junction bases: 1. Germline V gene sequence: CDR1 SGHKS, CDR2 YYEKEE (reference sequence). The CDR3 length is 16 residues. Primers for the PCR totalled 60 Vbeta and 13 Jbeta. Sequencing was performed with immunoSEQ multiplex PCR; in TCRdb, only in-frame clones are kept and a portion is missing. The table shows roughly 150,000 clones, with 60% to 80% occurring only once. In regard to this clone: Antigen specificity is unknown.

V usage is TRBV5-5 and J usage is TRBJ2-1; 11 bases align to TRBD2. The specimen sequenced was PBMCs. The clonotype originates from a male donor in good health and CMV-seronegative. CDR3 in amino acids: CASSLVSGRAYNEQFF. CDR3 DNA: TGTGCCAGCAGCTTGGTTAGCGGGAGGGCCTACAATGAGCAGTTCTTC.